A single sample gave rise to the 10 T cell receptor beta chains below, sequenced in a study of post-analysis software for immune sequencing data. Whole-study findings and limits: Controls had lower frequencies than patients of five TRBV segments, which included TRBV5-6, TRBV5-1 and TRBV20-1.

These receptors lack a known antigen. TCR beta cDNA libraries had unique molecular identifiers. TCRdb re-analysed the PCR reads in MiXCR, keeping a single row per CDR3 protein. The sample lists hundreds of thousands of distinct CDR3 sequences; about 50% were seen once. Sequencing used blood. The receptors here all came from a girl aged 5-17 years with multiple sclerosis.

The V gene is TRBV29-1, the J gene TRBJ2-3, with TRBD2 as a possible D gene (6 bases). CDR3 length equals 15 residues. Germline CDR1 and CDR2: SQVTM and ANQGSEA. Trimming pared 6 bases from V and 4 bases from J, leaving 20 bases between. This chain's CDR3 is CSVIRRLGVPDTQYF. The CDR3 DNA reads as TGCAGCGTCATACGCCGACTAGGAGTCCCAGATACGCAGTATTTT.

This sequence joins TRBV5-1 and TRBJ2-1; 9 nucleotides align to TRBD2. This CDR3 contains 16 residues. Germline loops: CDR1 SGHRS, CDR2 YFSETQ. Unmatched junction bases numbered 13, after V lost 5 bases and J lost 7 bases. The CDR3 DNA reads TGCGCCAGCAGAAAGGCGCTAGCGGGGAAGAGTAATGAGCAGTTCTTC. Its translation: CASRKALAGKSNEQFF.

The chain uses TRBV5-1 and TRBJ2-7; 7 nucleotides match TRBD1. The tail of the sequence fits TRBJ2-5 better, so the J call may be wrong. There are 15 residues in the CDR3. Germline-derived CDR1 and CDR2 are SGHRS and YFSETQ. The CDR3 spells CASSLRTGQKETQYF. The CDR3 DNA follows: TGCGCCAGCAGCCTGCGAACGGGACAGAAAGAGACCCAGTACTTC.

This clonotype appeared a few times. The gene calls are TRBV5-1 and TRBJ2-3; 8 nucleotides agree with TRBD1. J lost 7 bases, V lost 4 bases, and 20 bases had no gene match. The length of the CDR3 is 18 residues. Germline CDR1 is SGHRS and CDR2 is YFSETQ. The CDR3 DNA sequence: TGCGCCAGCAGCCAAATGCCGGGACAGGAGGGATACAGATATACGCAGTATTTT. Translating it yields CASSQMPGQEGYRYTQYF.

This chain joins TRBV3-1 and TRBJ2-4; 7 bases are a match to TRBD1. The J call is uncertain, as TRBJ2-7 better fits the DNA end. The CDR3 spans 14 residues. Germline CDR1 is LGHDT and CDR2 is YNNKEL (reference sequence). The CDR3 sequence: CASSQLGQRYEQYF. For the CDR3, the DNA is TGTGCCAGCAGCCAGCTGGGACAGCGCTACGAGCAGTACTTC.

This clonotype turned up a few times. The chain couples TRBV7-3 to TRBJ2-1; 8 nucleotides align to TRBD1. V dropped 2 bases and J dropped 10; count of bases not matched to a gene: 7. The CDR3 is made up of 14 amino acids. From germline, CDR1 is SGHTA and CDR2 FQGTGA. CDR3 amino acids: CASSLGQGAHEQFF. CDR3 DNA sequence: TGTGCCAGCAGCTTAGGCCAGGGGGCCCACGAGCAGTTCTTC.

The chain joins TRBV29-1 to TRBJ2-1, with D perhaps matching TRBD1 or TRBD2 (5 bases each). V lost 5 bases and J 6 bases, leaving 11 bases between the germline ends. The length of the CDR3 is 12 residues. Germline V gene data show CDR1 as SQVTM and CDR2 as ANQGSEA. The CDR3 loop is CSVWDGFNEQFF. CDR3 bases: TGCAGCGTTTGGGACGGATTCAATGAGCAGTTCTTC.

This chain links TRBV7-2 with TRBJ2-4, with a possible D match to TRBD2 (6 bases). From germline, CDR1 is SGHTA and CDR2 FQGNSA. Trimming removed 5 bases from V and 13 bases from J, with 21 bases in between. This CDR3 is 14 amino acids long. The CDR3 sequence is CASSPRLGAWEQYF. In DNA form, the CDR3 reads TGTGCCAGCAGCCCCAGACTAGGGGCCTGGGAGCAGTACTTC.

The chain employs TRBV5-1 and TRBJ1-1; no clear D gene. The CDR3 runs 13 residues. Germline values: CDR1 SGHRS, CDR2 YFSETQ. With 3 bases removed from V and 6 bases from J, the gap between germline ends came to 12 bases. The CDR3 sequence: CASSSPAQAEAFF. For the CDR3, the DNA is TGCGCCAGCAGCTCCCCGGCGCAGGCTGAAGCTTTCTTT.

The chain carries TRBV20-1 and TRBJ2-7, with D possibly TRBD2 on 5 matching bases. Trimming removed 0 bases from V and 4 bases from J, with 16 bases in between. The CDR3 loop spans 15 amino acids. In germline, CDR1 is DFQATT, CDR2 SNEGSKA (reference sequence). CDR3 region: CSARDRTGNPYEQYF. CDR3 DNA: TGCAGTGCTAGAGACCGTACCGGGAACCCTTACGAGCAGTACTTC.